These 19 T cell receptor beta chains originate from one sample sequenced in a study of molecular identifiers for immune sequencing clone quantification. TCRdb ran MiXCR on the PCR reads and lists one entry per CDR3 protein. The sample lists some 100,000 distinct CDR3 sequences, around 17% occurring once. What was sequenced was naive CD8+ T cells from blood, with Jurkat cell RNA spiked in. Subset: FACS-sorted CD8+CD4-CCR7+CD45RA+ naive T cells. The receptors come from a human donor in good health. Some libraries in this study had Jurkat cell RNA spiked in.

This clonotype was recorded many times. This chain connects TRBV10-3 to TRBJ2-7; D is perhaps TRBD2 (5 bases). The CDR3 spans 14 residues. Germline V gives CDR1 ENHRY, CDR2 SYGVKD. V lost 0 bases and J 7 bases, leaving 13 bases between the germline ends. CDR3 DNA: TGTGCCATCAGTGAGTCGGGGATAGGAGGTGAGCAGTACTTC. Encoded protein: CAISESGIGGEQYF.

This clonotype was counted ten times or more. The genes are TRBV12-3 or TRBV12-4 and TRBJ2-7; no clear D. The V and J ends lost 3 bases and 4 bases respectively, with 10 bases between them. CDR3 size: 13 residues. The CDR3 protein is CASSLGWDYEQYF. CDR3 nucleotides: TGTGCCAGCAGTTTGGGTTGGGATTACGAGCAGTACTTC.

The chain combines TRBV27 with TRBJ2-1, with D tentatively TRBD2 (5 bases). The CDR3 runs 15 residues. V shed 5 bases and J shed 2 bases, with 13 bases lying between them. Germline V gene lookup returns CDR1 MNHEY and CDR2 SMNVEV (reference sequence). The CDR3 DNA reads as TGTGCCAGCAGTCCCTTGAGCGGTGCCTACAATGAGCAGTTCTTC. Translating it yields CASSPLSGAYNEQFF.

At least ten counts were recorded for this clonotype. The chain recombines TRBV29-1 with TRBJ2-1; 9 bases match TRBD1. CDR1 SQVTM and CDR2 ANQGSEA come from the germline V gene. J was trimmed by 5 bases and V by 6 bases; bases with no gene match: 8. This CDR3 spans 14 amino acids. The CDR3 DNA reads TGCAGCGTGGCGGGACAGGGATCTAACAATGAGCAGTTCTTC. It specifies CSVAGQGSNNEQFF.

This clonotype has at least ten counts. The V gene is TRBV4-1, the J gene TRBJ2-7; no reliable D call. The CDR3 has 13 residues. Germline V lookup: CDR1 MGHRA, CDR2 YSYEKL. Trimming left V 0 bases short and J 5 bases short, with 8 bases between. The CDR3 sequence: CASSQDVGNEQYF. Written as DNA, the CDR3 is TGCGCCAGCAGCCAAGATGTAGGGAACGAGCAGTACTTC.

This clonotype was observed many times. This sequence joins TRBV7-9 and TRBJ2-3, with D possibly matching TRBD2 (5 bases). The germline CDR1 and CDR2 sequences are SEHNR and FQNEAQ (reference sequence). The V end lost 1 base, the J end lost 1 base, and 12 bases lay between the germline ends. The CDR3 length is 16 residues. The DNA for the CDR3 is TGTGCCAGCAGCTTAGTCCCGGGGTACGGCACAGATACGCAGTATTTT. Protein sequence: CASSLVPGYGTDTQYF. The full variable domain, rest sourced from reference TRBV7-9 and TRBJ2-3, is DTGVSQNPRHKITKRGQNVTFRCDPISEHNRLYWYRQTLGQGPEFLTYFQNEAQLEKSRLLSDRFSAERPKGSFSTLEIQRTEQGDSAMYLCASSLVPGYGTDTQYFGPGTRLTVL.

At least ten counts were recorded for this clonotype. This chain joins TRBV12-3 or TRBV12-4 and TRBJ1-2; D is perhaps TRBD1 (6 bases). The CDR3 covers 13 residues. The V end lost 6 bases, the J end lost 4 bases, and 12 bases lay between the germline ends. The CDR3 DNA reads as TGTGCCAGCAGCGTCGGACAGACCTATGGCTACACCTTC. Translated, it gives CASSVGQTYGYTF.

This clonotype was seen many times. The rearrangement links TRBV27 to TRBJ2-7; 9 positions agree with TRBD1. The CDR3 covers 15 residues. Trimming cost V 4 bases and J 4 bases; bases outside gene matches: 8. Germline values: CDR1 MNHEY, CDR2 SMNVEV (reference sequence). The CDR3 region has the DNA TGTGCCAGCAGTTCGGGACAGGGTTCACTATACGAGCAGTACTTC. The encoded protein is CASSSGQGSLYEQYF.

In its sample, this clonotype was seen many times. V and J are TRBV28 and TRBJ2-3; no definite D call. Germline-derived CDR1 and CDR2 are MDHEN and SYDVKM. V was cut by 3 bases and J by 15 bases, with 13 bases left in between. This CDR3 is built from 11 residues. CDR3 sequence reads: CASSFGAPRYF. The CDR3 DNA sequence: TGTGCCAGCAGTTTTGGAGCCCCCAGATATTTT.

Of note for this clonotype: It may be a read error: a sequence one base away is much more abundant. The chain is built from TRBV27 and TRBJ1-1; D unclear. Germline lookup yields CDR1 MNHEY and CDR2 SMNVEV (reference sequence). The V gene lost 5 bases and the J gene lost 3 bases, with 10 bases spanning the gap. CDR3 size: 13 residues. Here the CDR3 DNA reads TGTGCCAGCAGTATTGACCCGGACACTGAAGCTTTCTTT. Residues: CASSIDPDTEAFF.

The sample holds many counts of this clonotype. The chain couples TRBV28 to TRBJ2-3; 7 bases line up with TRBD2. Germline lookup yields CDR1 MDHEN and CDR2 SYDVKM. Trimming took 5 bases from V and 1 from J; bases not matched to a gene: 6. This CDR3 region has 15 residues. The CDR3: CASSLPRGGTDTQYF. The CDR3 DNA follows: TGTGCCAGCAGTCTCCCCCGGGGGGGCACAGATACGCAGTATTTT.

This clonotype showed up many times. The chain has TRBV2 and TRBJ1-1; D unclear. Trimming removed 10 bases at V and 0 bases at J, with 12 bases between. Germline assignment: CDR1 SNHLY and CDR2 FYNNEI. The CDR3 covers 13 residues. In DNA form, the CDR3 reads TGTGCCACCATCCCACAGTTGAACACTGAAGCTTTCTTT. The encoded protein is CATIPQLNTEAFF.

This clonotype was recorded many times. V is TRBV7-2 and J is TRBJ2-7; the D call may be TRBD1 or TRBD2 (6 bases each). The CDR3 has 16 amino acids. The germline V gene encodes CDR1 SGHTA and CDR2 FQGNSA. V gave up 5 bases and J gave up 3 bases, with 20 bases separating them. The CDR3 region is CASSPAQSGAFYEQYF. The CDR3 DNA reads TGTGCCAGCAGCCCCGCGCAGTCGGGGGCTTTCTACGAGCAGTACTTC.

This clonotype was detected many times. The V and J genes are TRBV20-1 and TRBJ2-7, with D perhaps TRBD2 (5 bases). Germline V lookup: CDR1 DFQATT, CDR2 SNEGSKA (reference sequence). Deletions cut 6 bases from V and 2 bases from J, with 17 bases between. This CDR3 region has 14 residues. CDR3 residues: CSAPLAVGTYEQYF. CDR3 DNA sequence: TGCAGTGCCCCGCTAGCCGTCGGCACCTACGAGCAGTACTTC.

This clonotype was found many times. The chain links TRBV5-5 to TRBJ2-2; 14 nucleotides match TRBD2. The CDR3 consists of 18 residues. Germline CDR1 and CDR2: SGHKS and YYEKEE (reference sequence). Unmatched junction bases numbered 8, after V lost 3 bases and J lost 4 bases. For the CDR3, the DNA is TGTGCCAGCAGCTCGGGGACTAGCGGGAGTCGCGGCACCGGGGAGCTGTTTTTT. It is translated as CASSSGTSGSRGTGELFF.

The chain uses TRBV4-1 and TRBJ1-1, with unresolved D. CDR1 MGHRA and CDR2 YSYEKL come from the germline V gene. Between the trimmed V and J ends, which lost 1 base and 2 bases, there was a span of 5 bases. The CDR3 runs 13 residues. CDR3 in amino acids: CASSQVGNTEAFF. CDR3 nucleotide sequence: TGCGCCAGCAGCCAAGTTGGTAACACTGAAGCTTTCTTT.

In the case of this clonotype: This clone may be a read error of a much larger clone one base away. The conserved closing phenylalanine or tryptophan is absent in this CDR3, likely reflecting a read error. The rearrangement uses TRBV3-1 and TRBJ2-3; 9 bases line up with TRBD1. In germline, CDR1 is LGHDT, CDR2 YNNKEL (reference sequence). This CDR3 has 16 amino acids. V trimming: 5 bases; J trimming: 5 bases; junction bases outside the gene matches: 11. CDR3 nucleotide sequence: TGTGCCAGCAGCACCACCTGGACAGGGGAGCTAGATACGCAGTATCTT. Translated, it gives CASSTTWTGELDTQYL.

Many counts were recorded for this clonotype. The CDR3 bases are TGTGCCAGCAGCAAAGCGCGTTTTTTTCTCGTGGGACCGACAGGGTCCGCGAGGGCCGGGGAGCTGTTTTTT. Its translation is CASSKARFFLVGPTGSARAGELFF. This sequence joins TRBV21-1 and TRBJ2-2; the listed D gene, TRBD1, was not tested against the DNA. TRBV21-1 is reported as a pseudogene. CDR3 size: 24 residues.

This clonotype came up many times. A junction boundary mismatches the germline segment, possibly from a read error. The chain employs TRBV13 and TRBJ2-7; unclear D gene. CDR1 is PRHDT, CDR2 FYEKMQ, per germline (reference sequence). The CDR3 loop spans 14 amino acids. CDR3 region: CASSIGISDYEQYF. DNA for the CDR3: TGTGCCAGCAGCATAGGGATTTCAGACTACGAGCAGTACTTC. The full variable domain, rest sourced from reference TRBV13 and TRBJ2-7, is AAGVIQSPRHLIKEKRETATLKCYPIPRHDTVYWYQQGPGQDPQFLISFYEKMQSDKGSIPDRFSAQQFSDYHSELNMSSLELGDSALYFCASSIGISDYEQYFGPGTRLTVT.